These 28 T cell receptor beta chains were all obtained from the same sample, sequenced in a study of response to subunit inactivated influenza vaccine. A single record per CDR3 protein comes from TCRdb applying MiXCR to the RT-PCR reads. The sample carries about 500,000 distinct CDR3 sequences, approximately 7.8% recorded once. Sequenced here: PBMCs from blood, sampled roughly 24 months after vaccination. These receptors all stem from a man between 50 and 69 years old who received an inactivated influenza vaccine.

V usage is TRBV7-9 and J usage is TRBJ1-4; unclear D gene. Trimming took off 2 bases at V and 7 bases at J, with 11 bases between the two ends. This CDR3 has 14 amino acids. The germline CDR1 and CDR2 sequences are SEHNR and FQNEAQ (reference sequence). The CDR3 DNA reads as TGTGCCAGCAGCTTAAGTCGGGCCAGTGAAAAACTGTTTTTT. It yields the protein CASSLSRASEKLFF.

This clonotype was observed many times. The chain carries TRBV2 and TRBJ1-1; D possibly corresponds to TRBD1 (5 bases). Trimming took 5 bases from V and 1 from J, leaving 11 bases between them. Germline loops: CDR1 SNHLY, CDR2 FYNNEI. The CDR3 runs to 14 residues. The DNA for the CDR3 is TGTGCCAGCAGTTACAGGCGCCCGAACACTGAAGCTTTCTTT. Amino acid sequence: CASSYRRPNTEAFF. Variable domain in full (rest from reference TRBV2 and TRBJ1-1): EPEVTQTPSHQVTQMGQEVILRCVPISNHLYFYWYRQILGQKVEFLVSFYNNEISEKSEIFDDQFSVERPDGSNFTLKIRSTKLEDSAMYFCASSYRRPNTEAFFGQGTRLTVV.

J is TRBJ2-1 and V is TRBV15; D gene ambiguous. Germline values: CDR1 LNHNV, CDR2 YYDKDF (reference sequence). The CDR3 spans 13 residues. V was clipped by 1 base and J by 8 bases, with 9 bases between them. The CDR3 spells CATSRVGFDEQFF. The CDR3 DNA reads TGTGCCACCAGCAGAGTAGGGTTCGATGAGCAGTTCTTC. The variable domain in full, with the rest retrieved from reference TRBV15 and TRBJ2-1, is DAMVIQNPRYQVTQFGKPVTLSCSQTLNHNVMYWYQQKSSQAPKLLFHYYDKDFNNEADTPDNFQSRRPNTSFCFLDIRSPGLGDTAMYLCATSRVGFDEQFFGPGTRLTVL.

The rearrangement joins TRBV4-3 to TRBJ1-1, with no clear D. CDR1 and CDR2 from the germline V gene are LGHNA and YSLEER. V was trimmed by 2 bases and J by 0 bases, leaving 10 bases between them. There are 15 residues in the CDR3. In nucleotides, the CDR3 is TGCGCCAGCAGCCAATCTCGTCTCATGAACACTGAAGCTTTCTTT. This encodes CASSQSRLMNTEAFF.

This sequence joins TRBV7-8 and TRBJ2-1; the match to TRBD1 covers 9 bases. CDR1 and CDR2 from the germline V gene are SGHVS and FQNEAQ. V gave up 5 bases and J gave up 5 bases; unmatched junction bases: 19. This CDR3 has 19 residues. In DNA form, the CDR3 reads TGTGCCAGCAGCCAGGGACAGGGTTATCTCCTCTCCCGGGACAATGAGCAGTTCTTC. Translating gives CASSQGQGYLLSRDNEQFF.

There are many counts of this clonotype. The rearrangement uses TRBV12-5 and TRBJ2-5; TRBD1 matches at 7 bases. V dropped 4 bases and J dropped 0; count of bases not matched to a gene: 5. Germline values: CDR1 LGHNT, CDR2 FRNRAP. The CDR3 extends over 15 amino acids. The CDR3 region has the DNA TGTGCTAGTGGTTCGTTCGGGACAGACCAAGAGACCCAGTACTTC. Amino acids: CASGSFGTDQETQYF.

This clonotype has just a few counts. V usage is TRBV7-2 and J usage is TRBJ2-3; D unclear. Trimming removed 2 bases from V and 4 bases from J, with 13 bases in between. This CDR3 is 15 amino acids long. Germline V gene sequence: CDR1 SGHTA, CDR2 FQGNSA. CDR3 loop: CASSLFSGSPDTQYF. The CDR3 DNA is TGTGCCAGCAGCTTATTTAGTGGGTCCCCAGATACGCAGTATTTT.

This clonotype has a count of ten or more. The chain uses TRBV9 and TRBJ2-1, with 8 bases aligning to TRBD2. The CDR3 length is 16 residues. V lost 3 bases to trimming and J lost 2 bases; unmatched junction nucleotides: 7. The germline V gene has CDR1 SGDLS and CDR2 YYNGEE. CDR3 coding DNA: TGTGCCAGCAGCGCACCTAGCGGGTCCGCCTACAATGAGCAGTTCTTC. Encoded protein: CASSAPSGSAYNEQFF.

The V call is TRBV6-2 or TRBV6-3, the J call TRBJ2-5; 7 positions agree with TRBD1. The CDR3 consists of 15 residues. Germline V CDR1 and CDR2: MNHEY, SVGEGT. The V and J ends lost 2 bases and 5 bases, in that order; junction bases with no gene match: 8. The CDR3 loop is CASSYRGQAYETQYF. The CDR3 nucleotides read TGTGCCAGCAGTTACCGTGGACAGGCCTATGAGACCCAGTACTTC.

This clonotype came up a few times. The chain couples TRBV7-8 to TRBJ2-3, with TRBD1 identical over 7 bases. The CDR3 is 14 residues long. Losses at the gene ends were 4 bases for V and 3 bases for J; bases not matched to a gene: 4. Per the germline V gene, CDR1 is SGHVS and CDR2 is FQNEAQ. This CDR3 reads CASSYQGQTDTQYF. CDR3 bases: TGTGCCAGCAGCTACCAGGGACAGACAGATACGCAGTATTTT.

V usage is TRBV18 and J usage is TRBJ2-6, with 7 nucleotides matching TRBD1. The CDR3 loop spans 17 amino acids. The V gene end was trimmed by 3 bases and the J gene end by 4 bases; junction bases not matched to a gene: 9. Germline V gene sequence: CDR1 KGHSH, CDR2 LQKENI. The CDR3 protein is CASSPFTGAEGANVLTF. The DNA of the CDR3 is TGTGCCAGCTCACCGTTTACAGGGGCAGAGGGGGCCAACGTCCTGACTTTC.

Ten or more counts support this clonotype. This sequence joins TRBV7-2 and TRBJ1-1, with D possibly matching TRBD1 (5 bases). The CDR3 has 15 amino acids. V gave up 5 bases and J gave up 4 bases, with 17 bases separating them. Germline V gene data show CDR1 as SGHTA and CDR2 as FQGNSA. CDR3 sequence (DNA): TGTGCCAGCAGCCCTGGTGGGGGTATGGGCACTGAAGCTTTCTTT. It specifies CASSPGGGMGTEAFF.

The table lists this clonotype with a few counts. The rearrangement links TRBV7-2 to TRBJ1-2, with D hard to call. V was trimmed by 4 bases and J by 0 bases, leaving 9 bases between them. Germline V gene sequence: CDR1 SGHTA, CDR2 FQGNSA. This CDR3 has 14 residues. The CDR3 loop reads CASSYSWANYGYTF. The CDR3, as DNA: TGTGCCAGCAGCTACAGTTGGGCTAACTATGGCTACACCTTC.

In this sample, this clonotype turned up a few times. The rearrangement joins TRBV7-8 to TRBJ2-7, with TRBD1 matching 11 bases. This CDR3 spans 15 amino acids. Germline V gives CDR1 SGHVS, CDR2 FQNEAQ. Germline trimming cut 4 bases from V and 5 bases from J; bases unmatched to any gene: 7. CDR3 sequence: CASSWGDRGTHEQYF. The CDR3 DNA reads as TGTGCCAGCAGCTGGGGGGACAGGGGGACCCACGAGCAGTACTTC.

This clonotype was seen more than once but under ten times. V and J are TRBV6-2 or TRBV6-3 and TRBJ2-1; possible D gene TRBD2, 6 bases. V lost 7 bases and J 8 bases, leaving 18 bases between the germline ends. CDR3 size: 14 residues. Germline-derived CDR1 and CDR2 are MNHEY and SVGEGT. The CDR3 DNA sequence: TGTGCCAGCACCTGGACTACCGAGCTCTATGAGCAGTTCTTC. Residues: CASTWTTELYEQFF.

V usage is TRBV5-6 and J usage is TRBJ1-2; D uncertain. Germline assignment: CDR1 SGHDT and CDR2 YYEEEE. V was trimmed by 4 bases and J by 7 bases, leaving 11 bases between them. The CDR3 sequence is 12 residues long. CDR3 region: CASSPALLGYTF. The DNA for the CDR3 is TGTGCCAGCAGCCCTGCCCTGCTTGGCTACACCTTC.

This clonotype was detected many times. The rearrangement uses TRBV7-8 and TRBJ2-3; D call uncertain. The CDR3 length is 12 residues. V dropped 5 bases and J dropped 4 bases, with 7 bases sitting between them. The germline gives CDR1 SGHVS, CDR2 FQNEAQ. The CDR3 is CASSPSADTQYF. DNA of the CDR3: TGTGCCAGCAGCCCCTCGGCAGATACGCAGTATTTT.

At least ten counts were recorded for this clonotype. The gene calls are TRBV20-1 and TRBJ1-2; TRBD1 aligns across 7 bases. This CDR3 has 14 amino acids. The trim removed 1 base at V and 6 bases at J, leaving 8 bases unmatched. Germline V gene sequence: CDR1 DFQATT, CDR2 SNEGSKA (reference sequence). DNA of the CDR3: TGCAGTGCTAGAGGGAGGGACAGTTGGGATGGCTACACCTTC. Its protein is CSARGRDSWDGYTF.

This clonotype was seen at least ten times. This rearrangement joins TRBV9 to TRBJ2-7, with D possibly matching TRBD1 (5 bases). Per germline, CDR1 SGDLS and CDR2 YYNGEE. The CDR3 contains 13 residues. V was clipped by 0 bases and J by 4 bases, with 8 bases between them. CDR3: CASSVEGRYEQYF. The DNA of the CDR3 is TGTGCCAGCAGCGTAGAGGGGCGGTACGAGCAGTACTTC.

This clonotype was seen a handful of times. The rearrangement joins TRBV14 to TRBJ2-5; 10 bases agree with TRBD2. CDR1 is SGHDN, CDR2 FVKESK, per germline. CDR3 length: 18 amino acids. Trimming cost V 4 bases and J 5 bases; bases outside gene matches: 16. CDR3 residues: CASSLVSGLAVRLETQYF. Here the CDR3 DNA reads TGTGCCAGCAGCCTGGTCTCCGGACTAGCGGTTAGGCTCGAGACCCAGTACTTC.

There are a few counts of this clonotype. The V and J genes are TRBV7-9 and TRBJ1-1; D gene uncertain. The CDR3 runs to 13 residues. CDR1 is SEHNR, CDR2 FQNEAQ, per germline (reference sequence). Trimming cost V 4 bases and J 2 bases, with 8 bases left between them. The CDR3 DNA reads as TGTGCCAGCAGCTACGGCAAAAACACTGAAGCTTTCTTT. The encoded protein is CASSYGKNTEAFF.

This clonotype was counted a few times. The J gene is TRBJ2-2, the V gene TRBV11-2; 13 bases fit TRBD2. CDR1 is SGHAT, CDR2 FQNNGV, per germline. The J segment lost 4 bases and the V segment lost 6 bases, leaving 8 bases of the junction unmatched. This CDR3 has 17 residues. The CDR3 is CASSHTSGGASTGELFF. CDR3 DNA sequence: TGTGCCAGCAGTCACACTAGCGGGGGGGCGAGCACCGGGGAGCTGTTTTTT.

The chain combines TRBV7-2 with TRBJ2-7; D is perhaps TRBD2 (5 bases). Germline-derived CDR1 and CDR2 are SGHTA and FQGNSA. This CDR3 contains 16 residues. V dropped 6 bases and J dropped 2 bases, with 20 bases sitting between them. The DNA of the CDR3 is TGTGCCAGCAGTGTCGGCGCGGGCTTTACAACCTACGAGCAGTACTTC. Residues: CASSVGAGFTTYEQYF.

In this sample, this clonotype turned up many times. CDR3 in DNA: TGTGCCAGCAGTTTCGGTACTACGGCAGGGGCGGGGGAGACCCAGTACTTC. Residues: CASSFGTTAGAGETQYF. The rearrangement uses TRBV12-3 or TRBV12-4 and TRBJ2-5, with D perhaps matching TRBD1 or TRBD2 (6 bases each). V lost 3 bases and J lost 5, with 22 bases in between. CDR3 length: 17 amino acids.

This rearrangement joins TRBV4-3 to TRBJ2-1; 8 positions agree with TRBD2. Germline-derived CDR1 and CDR2 are LGHNA and YSLEER. Unmatched junction bases numbered 8, after V lost 2 bases and J lost 5 bases. The CDR3 runs to 16 residues. The CDR3 DNA reads TGCGCCAGCAGCCAATTCACCTACGGGGGGGACAATGAGCAGTTCTTC. As protein: CASSQFTYGGDNEQFF.

There are many counts of this clonotype. V and J are TRBV9 and TRBJ2-1, with 7 bases identical to TRBD2. The CDR3 covers 14 residues. From germline, CDR1 is SGDLS and CDR2 YYNGEE. V was clipped by 0 bases and J by 5 bases; unmatched bases: 2. The CDR3 is CASSVVTSDNEQFF. The CDR3 nucleotides read TGTGCCAGCAGCGTAGTAACTAGCGACAATGAGCAGTTCTTC.

This clonotype was found many times. The chain links TRBV3-1 to TRBJ2-3; D is undetermined. V was cut by 1 base and J by 3 bases, with 5 bases left in between. Looked up from germline, CDR1 is LGHDT and CDR2 is YNNKEL (reference sequence). The CDR3 runs 13 residues. Here the CDR3 reads CASSQVQTDTQYF. DNA for the CDR3: TGTGCCAGCAGCCAAGTCCAGACAGATACGCAGTATTTT.

This clonotype has ten or more counts. One junction end disagrees with the germline gene, perhaps due to a read error. The gene calls are TRBV7-8 and TRBJ2-1; 7 bases match TRBD2. The CDR3 is 16 residues long. From germline, CDR1 is SGHVS and CDR2 FQNEAQ. The CDR3 reads CASSLVGGSSYNEQFF. CDR3 DNA sequence: TGCGCCAGCAGCTTGGTCGGCGGGAGCTCCTACAATGAGCAGTTCTTC.